These 15 T cell receptor beta chains came from one sample sequenced in a study of T cell responses to AZD1222 COVID-19 vaccine. Using immunoSEQ multiplex PCR, the repertoire was profiled, and TCRdb retains in-frame clones only, with some absent. Among 120,000 to 150,000 clones listed, about 90% were seen once. Material: peripheral blood, obtained 28 days after the second AZD1222 dose. These receptors were obtained from an adult who received the AZD1222 COVID-19 vaccine.

This clone was detected once. The chain links TRBV12-3 or TRBV12-4 to TRBJ2-5; no reliable D call. V lost 1 base, J lost 0 bases, and 3 bases lay in between. CDR3 length: 13 amino acids. DNA for the CDR3: TGTGCCAGCAGTTTAGGGTACCAAGAGACCCAGTACTTC. Translating it yields CASSLGYQETQYF.

CDR3 amino acids: CASSLRGTALGYGYTF. CDR3 DNA sequence: TGCGCCAGCAGCCTAAGGGGAACGGCTCTAGGCTATGGCTACACCTTC. The chain is built from TRBV4-1 and TRBJ1-2; a possible D gene is TRBD1 (5 bases). This CDR3 spans 16 amino acids. Trimming cost V 4 bases and J 4 bases, with 19 bases left between them. CDR1 is MGHRA, CDR2 YSYEKL, per germline.

The chain carries TRBV6-5 and TRBJ1-1; TRBD1 agrees at 9 bases. With 7 bases clipped from V and 5 bases from J, the junction kept 8 bases outside the gene matches. The CDR3 loop spans 14 amino acids. Germline V gene lookup returns CDR1 MNHEY and CDR2 SVGAGI. As DNA, the CDR3 is TGTGCCAGCACGACGACAGGGGGAGGTACTGAAGCTTTCTTT. Protein sequence: CASTTTGGGTEAFF.

The chain employs TRBV18 and TRBJ1-2; TRBD1 might be the D (5 bases). This CDR3 spans 14 amino acids. Between the trimmed V and J ends, which lost 5 bases and 4 bases, there was a span of 14 bases. Germline lookup yields CDR1 KGHSH and CDR2 LQKENI. Here the CDR3 reads CASSTLDRSYGYTF. CDR3 bases: TGTGCCAGCTCAACTCTCGACAGATCCTATGGCTACACCTTC.

The chain couples TRBV5-1 to TRBJ2-5; no firm D call. Germline loops: CDR1 SGHRS, CDR2 YFSETQ. Trimming shortened V by 5 bases and J by 3 bases, and 8 bases separated the two germline ends. The CDR3 totals 12 residues. The CDR3 sequence is CASSRNEETQYF. As DNA, the CDR3 is TGCGCCAGCAGTCGCAACGAAGAGACCCAGTACTTC.

The gene calls are TRBV11-2 and TRBJ2-4, with D hard to call. Trimming cost V 7 bases and J 5 bases, with 15 bases left between them. Per germline, CDR1 SGHAT and CDR2 FQNNGV. CDR3 length: 14 residues. DNA for the CDR3: TGTGCCAGCACCCAGTTGCTTGCGGAAAACATTCAGTACTTC. This encodes CASTQLLAENIQYF. The variable domain in full, completed from reference TRBV11-2 and TRBJ2-4, reads EAGVAQSPRYKIIEKRQSVAFWCNPISGHATLYWYQQILGQGPKLLIQFQNNGVVDDSQLPKDRFSAERLKGVDSTLKIQPAKLEDSAVYLCASTQLLAENIQYFGAGTRLSVL.

J is TRBJ1-6 and V is TRBV19; 7 bases are a match to TRBD1. Trimming at V came to 5 bases and at J to 11 bases, leaving 18 bases not matched to a gene. Germline V gene data show CDR1 as LNHDA and CDR2 as SQIVND (reference sequence). CDR3 size: 17 residues. CDR3 region: CASSPLIGSATGTPLHF. Written as DNA, the CDR3 is TGTGCCAGTAGTCCCTTAATCGGGTCTGCGACAGGGACACCCCTCCACTTT.

This clone was counted a single time. This sequence joins TRBV27 and TRBJ2-2, with D perhaps being TRBD1 or TRBD2 (6 bases each). CDR3 length equals 15 residues. The V gene lost 3 bases and the J gene lost 4 bases, with 12 bases spanning the gap. Germline values: CDR1 MNHEY, CDR2 SMNVEV (reference sequence). In DNA form, the CDR3 reads TGTGCCAGCAGTTTGAGGGGGGTGGTCACCGGGGAGCTGTTTTTT. Its translation is CASSLRGVVTGELFF.

CDR3 nucleotide sequence: TGTGCCAGCAGCTTAGAGGGACTAGCGGTGTACGAGCAGTACTTC. It is translated as CASSLEGLAVYEQYF. The rearrangement uses TRBV7-2 and TRBJ2-7; 11 positions match TRBD2. J was trimmed by 4 bases and V by 1 base; bases with no gene match: 3. The CDR3 runs to 15 residues. Germline V gene lookup returns CDR1 SGHTA and CDR2 FQGNSA. Full variable domain (outside the CDR3, taken from reference TRBV7-2 and TRBJ2-7): GAGVSQSPSNKVTEKGKDVELRCDPISGHTALYWYRQSLGQGLEFLIYFQGNSAPDKSGLPSDRFSAERTGGSVSTLTIQRTQQEDSAVYLCASSLEGLAVYEQYFGPGTRLTVT.

The chain recombines TRBV7-2 with TRBJ2-1, with D uncertain. V shed 6 bases and J shed 0 bases, with 12 bases lying between them. This CDR3 has 15 amino acids. The germline V gene encodes CDR1 SGHTA and CDR2 FQGNSA. The CDR3 coding sequence is TGTGCCAGCAGTTCCCGACGCGACTCCTACAATGAGCAGTTCTTC. This encodes CASSSRRDSYNEQFF. Drawing the rest from reference TRBV7-2 and TRBJ2-1, the complete variable domain is GAGVSQSPSNKVTEKGKDVELRCDPISGHTALYWYRQSLGQGLEFLIYFQGNSAPDKSGLPSDRFSAERTGGSVSTLTIQRTQQEDSAVYLCASSSRRDSYNEQFFGPGTRLTVL.

The chain recombines TRBV5-4 with TRBJ1-1; D remains ambiguous. The CDR3 spans 13 residues. Germline V CDR1 and CDR2: SGHNT, YYREEE (reference sequence). The V and J ends lost 2 bases and 1 base respectively, with 6 bases between them. The CDR3 spells CASSFSTNTEAFF. The CDR3 bases are TGTGCCAGCAGCTTCTCCACGAACACTGAAGCTTTCTTT.

This clone was counted once. The V gene is TRBV7-9, the J gene TRBJ1-4; possible D gene TRBD1, 6 bases. The V end lost 8 bases, the J end lost 0 bases, and 10 bases lay between the germline ends. Germline V gene data show CDR1 as SEHNR and CDR2 as FQNEAQ (reference sequence). The CDR3 sequence is 14 residues long. This chain's CDR3 is CASSEGATNEKLFF. The CDR3 coding sequence is TGTGCCAGCTCTGAGGGGGCAACTAATGAAAAACTGTTTTTT.

This clone was detected only a few times. The chain combines TRBV5-6 with TRBJ1-4; D unclear. The CDR3 length is 14 residues. The germline gives CDR1 SGHDT, CDR2 YYEEEE. V lost 3 bases and J lost 7, with 13 bases in between. The CDR3 DNA reads as TGTGCCAGCAGCTCCCATATGACGGGTGAAAAACTGTTTTTT. As protein: CASSSHMTGEKLFF.

The chain is built from TRBV7-9 and TRBJ1-1; D is undetermined. V was trimmed by 2 bases and J by 1 base, leaving 11 bases between them. Germline CDR1 is SEHNR and CDR2 is FQNEAQ (reference sequence). The CDR3 consists of 15 residues. The CDR3 here is CASSLIDIENTEAFF. In DNA, the CDR3 is TGTGCCAGCAGCTTAATCGACATCGAGAACACTGAAGCTTTCTTT.

The J gene is TRBJ1-5, the V gene TRBV7-9; the D is unclear. CDR3 size: 14 residues. Trimming left V 5 bases short and J 5 bases short, with 13 bases between. Germline CDR1 SEHNR, CDR2 FQNEAQ (reference sequence). CDR3 in DNA: TGTGCCAGCAGCGAGACTATGCAGGATCAGCCCCAGCATTTT. This translates into CASSETMQDQPQHF.